This T cell receptor (beta chain) emerged from a study of identical twins (TCRdb year 2016). With regard to the full study: TCR alpha and beta repertoires from monozygotic twins, unrelated adults of various ages and cord blood were deep-sequenced to test whether fetal clonotypes persist. Replicate twin experiments were performed at different times using different library preparation protocols to rule out contamination.

Here is what the overall study found, with its caveats: Recombination models systematically underestimated out-of-frame TCR alpha sharing in monozygotic twins but agreed with sharing between unrelated individuals. Zero-insertion analyses could be partly confounded by invariant T cells such as MAIT and iNKT, though diverse VJ usage argued against such confounding for most clonotypes. Fewer insertions were carried by abundant cord blood beta clonotypes; a weaker similar trend was observed in young adult naive repertoires, while no such trend was observed in memory repertoires. Compared with coincidental sharing between unrelated individuals, out-of-frame TCR alpha sequences shared between twins showed an excess of sequences with low generation probability. Because the same donors could not be followed over many years, conclusions were based on cross-sectional statistical analysis. A weaker excess of twin sharing was found in beta out-of-frame sequences because the signal-to-noise ratio was lowered by fewer shared sequences.

Preparation of the library involved 5' RACE. The sequencer listed for this sample is Illumina HiSeq 2000. A universal primer binding site was added through template switching, and the final cDNA carried a unique molecular identifier so that TCR cDNA molecules could be counted accurately. First-strand cDNA for TCR alpha and beta chains was synthesized from specific primers in the conserved constant-segment region. To control for contamination, each cDNA library was double barcoded with a SMART-Mk sample barcode plus Illumina barcodes. TruSeq adapter sequences and Illumina sample barcodes were added in two successive PCR steps. The TCR alpha and beta cDNA libraries were sequenced on the Illumina HiSeq platform using custom primers. For the original study's pipeline: MiGEC processed the raw reads to extract unique molecular identifiers, while MiXCR was used to determine the CDR3 positions. For each individual, recombination models were inferred using an EM algorithm with the repgenHMM and IGoR tools. The tcR package in R was used for shared clonotype analysis, with sharing normalized by the product of cloneset sizes. To study raw recombination without the effects of thymic and clonal selection, out-of-frame nonproductive sequences were analyzed. In-frame beta chains were kept once TCRdb had trimmed the public reads at Q25 with fastp and called clones with MiXCR. Rows with a matching CDR3 protein are joined into one entry that keeps the most common DNA and genes. V and J calls and clone size were set by TCRdb, not the authors. Counted in this sample were hundreds of thousands of distinct CDR3 sequences; around a sixth of them appeared once. The ten largest clones capture under 15% of the sample.

Only healthy Caucasian donors were included. The twin cohort consisted of three pairs of female monozygotic twins, all aged 18 to 29 years. RNA for TCR libraries was isolated from peripheral blood mononuclear cells. This clonotype has only a few counts. No antigen is known for it. Nothing much larger sits one base from this clone, and base qualities are not available. Inclusive of the bounding cysteine and phenylalanine, the CDR3 is 13 residues long. Only the CDR3 region is kept as DNA, spanning 39 bases read in frame from base 1. Trimming takes 6 bases off V and 9 bases off J; junction bases not matched to a gene: 5. Based on the germline V gene, the CDR1 and CDR2 sequences are SNHLY and FYNNEI. Another study also made use of these data, one on T cells expressing NK-cell markers. Reported in the second study: In sorted CD3+CD56+NKG2C+, CD3+CD56+NKG2C- and CD3+CD56-NKG2C+ T-cell subsets from several donors, TCR beta-chain repertoires were profiled. Among the eight sequenced donors, seven were HCMV-seropositive and one was HCMV-seronegative. To restrict sorting to alphabetaTCR-expressing T cells, an anti-gammadeltaTCR antibody was added in several experiments. In five to seven donors, the dominant CD3+CD56+NKG2C+ clonotypes were found to rank among the top 10 CD8+ clonotypes and to make up roughly 1.0-7.5% of CD8+ T cells. Those dominant clonotypes were again the most abundant among CD3+CD56-NKG2C+ cells in four donors, at 28.3-60.1%. Whether the expanded NKG2C-expressing T cell clones were specific for HCMV antigens was left unclear. The study sequenced eight donors, all healthy volunteers chosen at random: three men and five women. HCMV-specific IgG was detected in serum with a commercial ELISA kit to determine HCMV serostatus. For more than 5 donors, unsorted PBMC were also used to sequence bulk peripheral blood T-cell repertoires. MIGEC handled demultiplexing of the reads and grouping by UMI, while MiTCR was used to assemble and quantify clonotypes. Only TCR cDNA sequences supported by at least two reads were kept to exclude erroneous sequences. The tcR package was used for downstream repertoire analysis, with clonotypes matched between fractions based on CDR3 nucleotide sequence plus V segment. VDJmatch was used to annotate antigen specificity against VDJdb, with one amino acid substitution in CDR3 allowed.

The V gene is TRBV2 and the J gene is TRBJ2-1; the junction holds 10 bases that match TRBD2. The sequenced material came from PBMCs. The clonotype originates from a woman aged 18-29 years in good health. The nucleotide sequence reads as follows: TGTGCCAGCAGAGAGCGGGAGGGAAGTGAGCAGTTCTTC. This is translated as CASREREGSEQFF.